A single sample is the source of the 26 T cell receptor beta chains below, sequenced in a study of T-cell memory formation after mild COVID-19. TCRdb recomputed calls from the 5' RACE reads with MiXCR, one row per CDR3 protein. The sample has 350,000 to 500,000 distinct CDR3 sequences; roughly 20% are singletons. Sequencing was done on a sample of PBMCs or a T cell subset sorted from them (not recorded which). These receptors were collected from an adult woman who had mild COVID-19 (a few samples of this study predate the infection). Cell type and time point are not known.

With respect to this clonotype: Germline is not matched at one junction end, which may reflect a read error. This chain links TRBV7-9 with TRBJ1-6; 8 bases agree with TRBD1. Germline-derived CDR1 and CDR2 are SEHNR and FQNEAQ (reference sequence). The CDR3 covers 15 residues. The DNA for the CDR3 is TGTGCCAGCAGTTATGGACAGGGTTATAATTCACCCATCCACTTT. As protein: CASSYGQGYNSPIHF.

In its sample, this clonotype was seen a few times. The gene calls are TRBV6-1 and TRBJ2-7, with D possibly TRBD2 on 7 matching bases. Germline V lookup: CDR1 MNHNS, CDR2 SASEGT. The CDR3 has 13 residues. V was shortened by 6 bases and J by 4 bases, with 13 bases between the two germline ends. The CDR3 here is CASRVQGLYEQYF. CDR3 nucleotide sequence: TGTGCCAGCAGGGTACAGGGACTATACGAGCAGTACTTC.

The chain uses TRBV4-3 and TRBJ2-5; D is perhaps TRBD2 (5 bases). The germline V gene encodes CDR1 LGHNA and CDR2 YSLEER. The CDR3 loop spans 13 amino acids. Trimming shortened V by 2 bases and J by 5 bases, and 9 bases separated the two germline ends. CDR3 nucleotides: TGCGCCAGCAGCCAACAGACGGGGGAGACCCAGTACTTC. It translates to CASSQQTGETQYF.

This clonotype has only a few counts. The CDR3: CASSFGAGYSREQYF. The DNA of the CDR3 is TGTGCCAGCAGCTTTGGGGCAGGGTACTCGAGAGAGCAGTACTTC. The chain is built from TRBV7-2 and TRBJ2-7; possible D gene TRBD1, 5 bases. CDR3 length: 15 residues. V was clipped by 3 bases and J by 7 bases, with 19 bases between them. Germline CDR1 SGHTA, CDR2 FQGNSA.

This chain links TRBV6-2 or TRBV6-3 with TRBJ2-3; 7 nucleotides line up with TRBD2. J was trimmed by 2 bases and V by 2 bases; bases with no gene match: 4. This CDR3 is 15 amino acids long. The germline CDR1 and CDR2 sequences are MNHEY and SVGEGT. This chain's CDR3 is CASSYTGLDTDTQYF. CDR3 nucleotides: TGTGCCAGCAGTTACACCGGACTAGACACAGATACGCAGTATTTT.

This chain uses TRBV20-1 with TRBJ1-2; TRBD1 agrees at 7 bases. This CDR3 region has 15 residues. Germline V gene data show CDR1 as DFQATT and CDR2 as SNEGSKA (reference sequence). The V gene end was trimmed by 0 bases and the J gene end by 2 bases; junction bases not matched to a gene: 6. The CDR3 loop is CSARDFQQGNYGYTF. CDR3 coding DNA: TGCAGTGCTAGAGACTTCCAACAGGGGAACTATGGCTACACCTTC.

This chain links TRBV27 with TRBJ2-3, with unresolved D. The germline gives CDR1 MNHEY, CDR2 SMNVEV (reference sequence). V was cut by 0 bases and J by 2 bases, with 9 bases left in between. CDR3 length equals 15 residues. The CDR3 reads CASSLSLSITDTQYF. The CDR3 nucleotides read TGTGCCAGCAGTTTATCGTTGTCGATCACAGATACGCAGTATTTT.

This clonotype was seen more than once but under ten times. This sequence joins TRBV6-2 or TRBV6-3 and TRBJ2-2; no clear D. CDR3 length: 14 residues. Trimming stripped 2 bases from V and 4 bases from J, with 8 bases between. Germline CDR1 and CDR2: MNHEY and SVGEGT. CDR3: CASSYRQSTGELFF. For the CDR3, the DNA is TGTGCCAGCAGTTACCGCCAGTCCACCGGGGAGCTGTTTTTT.

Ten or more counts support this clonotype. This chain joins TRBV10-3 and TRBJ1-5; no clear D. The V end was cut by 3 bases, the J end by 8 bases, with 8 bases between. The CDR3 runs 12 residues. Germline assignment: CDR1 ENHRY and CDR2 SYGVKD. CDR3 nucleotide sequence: TGTGCCATCAGTGAAGGAGGGAAGCCCCAGCATTTT. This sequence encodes CAISEGGKPQHF.

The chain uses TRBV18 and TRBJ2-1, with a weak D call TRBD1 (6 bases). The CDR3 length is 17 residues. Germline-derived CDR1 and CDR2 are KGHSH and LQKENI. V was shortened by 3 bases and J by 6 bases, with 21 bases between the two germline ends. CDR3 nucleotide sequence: TGTGCCAGCTCACCTTACACAGGGATTGGATTGGTCAATGAGCAGTTCTTC. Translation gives CASSPYTGIGLVNEQFF.

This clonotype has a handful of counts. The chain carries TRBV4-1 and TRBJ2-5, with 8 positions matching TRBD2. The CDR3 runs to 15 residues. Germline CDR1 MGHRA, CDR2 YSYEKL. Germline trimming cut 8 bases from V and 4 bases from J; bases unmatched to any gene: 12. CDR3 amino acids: CASSRGAGVGETQYF. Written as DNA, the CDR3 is TGCGCCAGCTCTCGAGGAGCGGGAGTCGGAGAGACCCAGTACTTC.

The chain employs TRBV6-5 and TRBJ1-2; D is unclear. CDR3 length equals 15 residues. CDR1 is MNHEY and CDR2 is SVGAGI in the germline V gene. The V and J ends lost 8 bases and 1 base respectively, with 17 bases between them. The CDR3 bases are TGTGCCAGCGGACGGATCGGTGGGGATAACTATGGCTACACCTTC. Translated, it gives CASGRIGGDNYGYTF.

CDR3: CASSLGRLNGYTF. In nucleotides, the CDR3 is TGTGCCAGCAGCTTAGGGCGGTTGAATGGCTACACCTTC. V gene TRBV7-8 combines with J gene TRBJ1-2; D is ambiguous. Germline-derived CDR1 and CDR2 are SGHVS and FQNEAQ. This CDR3 comprises 13 residues. V shed 1 base and J shed 6 bases, with 9 bases lying between them.

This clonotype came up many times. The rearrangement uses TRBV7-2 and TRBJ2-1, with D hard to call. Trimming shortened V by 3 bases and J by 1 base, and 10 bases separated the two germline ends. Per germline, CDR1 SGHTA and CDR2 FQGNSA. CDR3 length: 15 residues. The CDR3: CASSFPPPSYNEQFF. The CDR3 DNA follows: TGTGCCAGCAGCTTCCCCCCTCCTTCCTACAATGAGCAGTTCTTC.

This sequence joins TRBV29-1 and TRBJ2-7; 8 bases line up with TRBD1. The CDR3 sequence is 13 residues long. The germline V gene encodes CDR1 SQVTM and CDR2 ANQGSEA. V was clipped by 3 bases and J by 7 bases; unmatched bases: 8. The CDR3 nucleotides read TGCAGCGTTGAGGACAGGGAGATTGGGGAGCAGTACTTC. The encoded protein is CSVEDREIGEQYF.

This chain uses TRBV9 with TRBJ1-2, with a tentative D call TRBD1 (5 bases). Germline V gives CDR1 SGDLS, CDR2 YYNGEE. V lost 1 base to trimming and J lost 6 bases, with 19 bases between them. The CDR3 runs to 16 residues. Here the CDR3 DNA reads TGTGCCAGCAGCGTACCAAAGACGGGGGGAAGAGATGGCTACACCTTC. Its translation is CASSVPKTGGRDGYTF.

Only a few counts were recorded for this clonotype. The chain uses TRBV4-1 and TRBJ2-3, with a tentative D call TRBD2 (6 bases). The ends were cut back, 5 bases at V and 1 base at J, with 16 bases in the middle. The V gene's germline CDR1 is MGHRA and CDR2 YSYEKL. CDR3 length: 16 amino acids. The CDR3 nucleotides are TGCGCCAGCAGCAACCTCGCGGGGATACGCACAGATACGCAGTATTTT. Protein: CASSNLAGIRTDTQYF.

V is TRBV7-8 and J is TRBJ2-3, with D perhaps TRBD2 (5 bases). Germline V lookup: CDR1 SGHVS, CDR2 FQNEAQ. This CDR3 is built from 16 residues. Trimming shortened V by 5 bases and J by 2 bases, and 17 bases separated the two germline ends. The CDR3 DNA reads TGTGCCAGCAGCAGCCGCGGGCAGTGGGCCACAGATACGCAGTATTTT. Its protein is CASSSRGQWATDTQYF.

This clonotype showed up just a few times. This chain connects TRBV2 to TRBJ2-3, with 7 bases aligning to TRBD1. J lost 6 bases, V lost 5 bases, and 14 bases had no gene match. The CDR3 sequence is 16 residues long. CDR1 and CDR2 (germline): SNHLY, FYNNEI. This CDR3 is CASSSSQGLWADTQYF. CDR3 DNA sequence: TGTGCCAGCAGTTCATCACAGGGGCTATGGGCGGATACGCAGTATTTT.

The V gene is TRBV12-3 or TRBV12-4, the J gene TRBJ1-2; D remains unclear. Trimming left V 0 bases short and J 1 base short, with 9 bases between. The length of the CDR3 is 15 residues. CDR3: CASSLALGDNYGYTF. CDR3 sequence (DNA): TGTGCCAGCAGTTTAGCGCTGGGAGATAACTATGGCTACACCTTC.

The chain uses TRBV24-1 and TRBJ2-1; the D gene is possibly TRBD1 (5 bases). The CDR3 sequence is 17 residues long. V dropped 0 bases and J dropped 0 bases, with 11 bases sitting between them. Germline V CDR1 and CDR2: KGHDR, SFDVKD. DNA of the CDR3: TGTGCCACCAGTGATTTGGGGGCGACAGACTCCTACAATGAGCAGTTCTTC. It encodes CATSDLGATDSYNEQFF.

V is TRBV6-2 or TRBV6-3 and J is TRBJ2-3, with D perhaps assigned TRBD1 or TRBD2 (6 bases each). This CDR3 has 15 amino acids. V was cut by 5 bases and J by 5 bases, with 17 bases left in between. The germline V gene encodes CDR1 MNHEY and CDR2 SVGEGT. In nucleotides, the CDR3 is TGTGCCAGCAGTAAGTCGGAGGAGGGGGGAGATACGCAGTATTTT. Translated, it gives CASSKSEEGGDTQYF.

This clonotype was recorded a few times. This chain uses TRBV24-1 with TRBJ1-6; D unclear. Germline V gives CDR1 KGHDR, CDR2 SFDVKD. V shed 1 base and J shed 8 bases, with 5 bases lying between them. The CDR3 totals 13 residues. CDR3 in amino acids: CATSDFSDSPLHF. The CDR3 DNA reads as TGTGCCACCAGTGATTTTTCAGATTCACCCCTCCACTTT.

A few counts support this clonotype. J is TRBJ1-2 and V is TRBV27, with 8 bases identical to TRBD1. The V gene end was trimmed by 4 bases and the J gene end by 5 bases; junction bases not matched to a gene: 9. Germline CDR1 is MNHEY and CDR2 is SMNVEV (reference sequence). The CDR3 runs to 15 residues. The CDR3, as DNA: TGTGCCAGCAGTTATAGTTCGACAGGGGCTTATGGCTACACCTTC. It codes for CASSYSSTGAYGYTF.

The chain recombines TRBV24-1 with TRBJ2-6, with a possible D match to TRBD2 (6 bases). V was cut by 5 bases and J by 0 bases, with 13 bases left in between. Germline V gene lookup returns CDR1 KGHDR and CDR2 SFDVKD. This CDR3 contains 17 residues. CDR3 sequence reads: CATSGGAINSGANVLTF. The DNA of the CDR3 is TGTGCCACCAGTGGCGGGGCAATAAACTCTGGGGCCAACGTCCTGACTTTC.

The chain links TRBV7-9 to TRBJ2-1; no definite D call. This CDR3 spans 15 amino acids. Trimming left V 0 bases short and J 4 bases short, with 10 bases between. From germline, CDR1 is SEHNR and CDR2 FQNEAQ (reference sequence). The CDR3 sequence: CASSLARSLYNEQFF. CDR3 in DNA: TGTGCCAGCAGCTTAGCTCGAAGCTTATACAATGAGCAGTTCTTC.